This T cell receptor beta chain was sequenced during a study of blood T cell repertoires in COVID-19. The Seattle patients joined while their infection was active and were tracked longitudinally afterward. Original processing methods: Estimates of nucleated cell counts were drawn from the amplification of reference gene primers. Some clones are missing from TCRdb's copy, which holds only in-frame ones; the method was immunoSEQ multiplex PCR. The DNA was the basis for D and trimming; V, J and clone size are from that table. The table records about 56,000 clones, nearly 90% of them present only once. From germline, CDR1 is KGHSH and CDR2 LQKENI. V lost 0 bases and J lost 1, with 7 bases in between. The CDR3 sequence is 14 residues long.

The chain employs TRBV18 and TRBJ2-7; no firm D call. Sequencing input: peripheral blood. The receptor was isolated from a woman in her sixties or seventies with COVID-19, enrolled during active disease. For the CDR3, the DNA is TGTGCCAGCTCACCACCGTGGAGATCCTACGAGCAGTACTTC. Its translation is CASSPPWRSYEQYF.